This T cell receptor (beta chain) was retrieved from a study of T cell responses to AZD1222 COVID-19 vaccine. Libraries were prepared by immunoSEQ multiplex PCR; TCRdb keeps only in-frame clonotypes and omits some of them. Here the sample spans approximately 140,000 clones, roughly nine tenths being singletons. Germline V gene lookup returns CDR1 MNHEY and CDR2 SVGAGI. V was trimmed by 0 bases and J by 3 bases, leaving 15 bases between them. The length of the CDR3 is 16 residues. The chain couples TRBV6-5 to TRBJ2-7; D might be TRBD1 (7 bases). Here the sequenced sample was peripheral blood, taken 28 days after the second dose of the MenACWY control vaccine. The receptor was isolated from an adult who received the MenACWY meningococcal vaccine as a control. This CDR3 is CASSYSLQGGSYEQYF. In nucleotides, the CDR3 is TGTGCCAGCAGTTACTCGCTGCAGGGGGGTAGCTACGAGCAGTACTTC.